Ten or more counts support the clone carrying this T cell receptor beta chain. The sample comes from a study of T cells after yellow fever vaccination. CDR1 is MNHNS and CDR2 is SASEGT in the germline V gene. The CDR3 length is 13 residues. V trimming: 2 bases; J trimming: 7 bases; junction bases outside the gene matches: 1. Each CDR3 protein is one row after TCRdb ran MiXCR on the 5' RACE reads. Of around 320,000 distinct CDR3 sequences in the sample, around 4.5% were seen once. The sample consisted of PBMCs, taken 15 days after the yellow fever booster vaccination. The clonotype originates from a man in his late teens or twenties who received the YFV17D yellow fever vaccine. The chain combines TRBV6-1 with TRBJ1-4; 7 bases agree with TRBD1. In DNA form, the CDR3 reads TGTGCCAGCAGTGAACAGGGGGTTGAAAAACTGTTTTTT. Its translation is CASSEQGVEKLFF.